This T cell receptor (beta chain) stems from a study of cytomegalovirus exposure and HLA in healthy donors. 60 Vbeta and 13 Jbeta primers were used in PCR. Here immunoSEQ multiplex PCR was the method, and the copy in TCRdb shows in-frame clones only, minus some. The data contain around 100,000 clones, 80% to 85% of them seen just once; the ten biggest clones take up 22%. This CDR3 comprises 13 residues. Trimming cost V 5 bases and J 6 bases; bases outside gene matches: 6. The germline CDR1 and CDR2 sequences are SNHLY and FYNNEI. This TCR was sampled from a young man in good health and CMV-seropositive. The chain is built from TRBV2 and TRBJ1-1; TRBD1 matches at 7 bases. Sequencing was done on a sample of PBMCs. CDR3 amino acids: CASSRQGNAEAFF. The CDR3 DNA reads TGTGCCAGCAGTCGACAGGGTAACGCTGAAGCTTTCTTT.